Listed here are 14 T cell receptor beta chains from one sample, sequenced in a study of T cells after yellow fever vaccination. TCRdb re-derived calls from the 5' RACE reads in MiXCR, one entry per CDR3 protein. The data show 200,000 to 250,000 distinct CDR3 sequences, with about 7% seen just once and roughly 0.9% held by the top ten. The sample here was CD4+ T cells sorted from PBMCs, taken 15 days after the yellow fever booster vaccination. Source of these receptors: a man aged 25-45 years who received the YFV17D yellow fever vaccine.

This clonotype was seen a handful of times. V is TRBV29-1 and J is TRBJ1-1; TRBD1 agrees at 8 bases. This CDR3 spans 14 amino acids. Germline trimming cut 6 bases from V and 4 bases from J; bases unmatched to any gene: 10. The germline CDR1 and CDR2 sequences are SQVTM and ANQGSEA. CDR3 region: CSVRLNTGGTEAFF. CDR3 DNA: TGCAGCGTCCGGTTAAATACAGGGGGCACTGAAGCTTTCTTT.

This rearrangement joins TRBV20-1 to TRBJ2-3, with D unresolved. CDR1 is DFQATT, CDR2 SNEGSKA, per germline (reference sequence). This CDR3 has 14 amino acids. V lost 6 bases and J lost 2, with 15 bases in between. The CDR3 coding sequence is TGCAGTGCCCACGACCCTTGGGACACAGATACGCAGTATTTT. This gives the protein CSAHDPWDTDTQYF.

CDR3 nucleotide sequence: TGCGCCAGCAGCTTTGCCTCGGGGTCCCAAGAGACCCAGTACTTC. It translates to CASSFASGSQETQYF. The V gene is TRBV5-1, the J gene TRBJ2-5; D possibly corresponds to TRBD2 (5 bases). Germline V lookup: CDR1 SGHRS, CDR2 YFSETQ. This CDR3 comprises 15 residues. Trimming removed 2 bases from V and 1 base from J, with 12 bases in between.

This clonotype showed up many times. This chain joins TRBV5-1 and TRBJ2-2, with a possible D match to TRBD2 (5 bases). Germline CDR1 and CDR2: SGHRS and YFSETQ. V lost 0 bases, J lost 4 bases, and 7 bases lay in between. The CDR3 sequence is 14 residues long. The CDR3 DNA follows: TGCGCCAGCAGCTTGGGAGGGCTCACCGGGGAGCTGTTTTTT. Encoded protein: CASSLGGLTGELFF.

V is TRBV20-1 and J is TRBJ1-1, with a possible D match to TRBD1 (6 bases). V dropped 3 bases and J dropped 3 bases, with 14 bases sitting between them. This CDR3 contains 14 residues. Looked up from germline, CDR1 is DFQATT and CDR2 is SNEGSKA (reference sequence). CDR3 sequence reads: CSASVGAKDTEAFF. The CDR3 DNA reads TGCAGTGCTAGCGTGGGGGCTAAAGACACTGAAGCTTTCTTT.

The table lists this clonotype with a few counts. This chain links TRBV7-2 with TRBJ2-3; 13 bases line up with TRBD2. V shed 5 bases, J shed 6 bases, and the junction held 8 bases outside the gene matches. The V gene's germline CDR1 is SGHTA and CDR2 FQGNSA. The CDR3 extends over 16 amino acids. This chain's CDR3 is CASSPGLAGPMDTQYF. DNA of the CDR3: TGTGCCAGCAGCCCGGGACTAGCGGGACCTATGGATACGCAGTATTTT.

This clonotype was seen a handful of times. The V and J genes are TRBV10-3 and TRBJ2-1, with 8 bases matching TRBD2. V was clipped by 8 bases and J by 0 bases; unmatched bases: 3. In germline, CDR1 is ENHRY, CDR2 SYGVKD. This CDR3 comprises 14 residues. The CDR3 region is CAISTSDSYNEQFF. DNA of the CDR3: TGTGCCATCTCGACTAGCGACTCCTACAATGAGCAGTTCTTC.

The J gene is TRBJ1-6, the V gene TRBV20-1; 10 positions agree with TRBD1. Germline V gives CDR1 DFQATT, CDR2 SNEGSKA (reference sequence). Trimming took 4 bases from V and 7 from J; bases not matched to a gene: 4. This CDR3 is built from 14 residues. CDR3 region: CSATRDRGNSPLHF. The CDR3 bases are TGCAGTGCTACCAGGGACAGGGGCAATTCACCCCTCCACTTT.

About this clonotype: It may be a read error: a sequence one base away is much more abundant. The chain combines TRBV7-8 with TRBJ1-1, with no clear D. Germline assignment: CDR1 SGHVS and CDR2 FQNEAQ. The CDR3 is 11 residues long. CDR3: CPSSLATEAFF. In DNA, the CDR3 is TGTCCCAGCAGCTTAGCGACAGAAGCTTTCTTT. The variable domain in full, with the rest retrieved from reference TRBV7-8 and TRBJ1-1, is GAGVSQSPRYKVAKRGQDVALRCDPISGHVSLFWYQQALGQGPEFLTYFQNEAQLDKSGLPSDRFFAERPEGSVSTLKIQRTQQEDSAVYLCPSSLATEAFFGQGTRLTVV.

The table lists this clonotype with a few counts. The rearrangement joins TRBV20-1 to TRBJ2-3; D remains unclear. CDR3 length: 14 residues. Trimming left V 6 bases short and J 4 bases short, with 17 bases between. Germline V gene sequence: CDR1 DFQATT, CDR2 SNEGSKA (reference sequence). CDR3 sequence (DNA): TGCAGTGCCGCGACTCCTTCTAACGCAGATACGCAGTATTTT. Amino acids: CSAATPSNADTQYF.

This clonotype has a handful of counts. The V call is TRBV5-1, the J call TRBJ2-1, with TRBD2 matching over 14 bases. V shed 0 bases and J 8 bases; nucleotides not matched to a gene: 1. CDR1 is SGHRS and CDR2 is YFSETQ in the germline V gene. The CDR3 has 15 amino acids. For the CDR3, the DNA is TGCGCCAGCAGCTTGGTGGGACTAGCGGGAGATGAGCAGTTCTTC. Translated, it gives CASSLVGLAGDEQFF.

The CDR3 loop reads CAPRRGVGEKLFF. The CDR3, as DNA: TGCGCCCCTCGGAGGGGGGTAGGAGAAAAACTGTTTTTT. The chain has TRBV5-1 and TRBJ1-4; weak D call: TRBD1 (6 bases). Germline V lookup: CDR1 SGHRS, CDR2 YFSETQ. V lost 10 bases and J 8 bases, leaving 18 bases between the germline ends. The CDR3 is 13 residues long. The entire variable domain, with the rest obtained from reference TRBV5-1 and TRBJ1-4, is as follows: KAGVTQTPRYLIKTRGQQVTLSCSPISGHRSVSWYQQTPGQGLQFLFEYFSETQRNKGNFPGRFSGRQFSNSRSEMNVSTLELGDSALYLCAPRRGVGEKLFFGSGTQLSVL.

This clonotype was counted a few times. This chain connects TRBV29-1 to TRBJ2-6, with D uncertain. The CDR3 runs 15 residues. Trimming pared 5 bases from V and 4 bases from J, leaving 15 bases between. Germline V lookup: CDR1 SQVTM, CDR2 ANQGSEA. CDR3 coding DNA: TGCAGCGTTCTGTCAGGCCCAAAGGGGGCCAACGTCCTGACTTTC. This codes for CSVLSGPKGANVLTF.

There are many counts of this clonotype. V and J are TRBV7-2 and TRBJ2-5; 7 positions match TRBD2. Germline-derived CDR1 and CDR2 are SGHTA and FQGNSA. There are 14 residues in the CDR3. V shed 2 bases and J 5 bases; nucleotides not matched to a gene: 5. In DNA form, the CDR3 reads TGTGCCAGCAGCTTACAAAGCGGGATGGAGACCCAGTACTTC. Translation gives CASSLQSGMETQYF.